These T cell receptor beta chains were read from a single sample in a study of CD8 T cells in Susac syndrome. TCRdb independently ran MiXCR on the immunoSEQ multiplex PCR reads; one entry per CDR3 protein. Seen here are roughly 400,000 distinct CDR3 sequences, around 85% observed once, and the top ten hold about 0.1%. The sequenced material came from CD8+ T cells from PBMCs. The source is a human donor with multiple sclerosis. CDR3s include the opening cysteine and the closing phenylalanine or tryptophan. The order of the fields is D gene, J gene, V gene, clone size, CDR3 DNA, CDR3 protein. D genes are given only for firm matches. Clone size is shown for a subset of rows, as once, few, many or a class of expanded clone.

d_call: TRBD1
j_call: TRBJ2-3
v_call: TRBV7-6
clone_size: once
cdr3_nt: TGTGCCAGCAGCTTGTCAGGGGGTATAGCAGATACGCAGTATTTT
cdr3_aa: CASSLSGGIADTQYF

d_call: TRBD1
j_call: TRBJ1-2
v_call: TRBV30
clone_size: few
cdr3_nt: TGTGCCTGGACCCTGGGGACAGGGATGGATTGCACCTTC
cdr3_aa: CAWTLGTGMDCTF

d_call: TRBD1
j_call: TRBJ1-2
v_call: TRBV2
clone_size: NA
cdr3_nt: TGTGCCAGCATGGGACAGGGGTATTATGGCTACACCTTC
cdr3_aa: CASMGQGYYGYTF

d_call: NA
j_call: TRBJ2-5
v_call: TRBV6-1
clone_size: few
cdr3_nt: TGTGCCAGCAGTGAAGGTCAGGGGTTCTGGGAGACCCAGTACTTC
cdr3_aa: CASSEGQGFWETQYF

d_call: NA
j_call: TRBJ2-7
v_call: TRBV29-1
clone_size: NA
cdr3_nt: TGCAGCGTTGAAGGGCAGTCAGGCTACGAGCAGTACTTC
cdr3_aa: CSVEGQSGYEQYF

d_call: NA
j_call: TRBJ1-2
v_call: TRBV27
clone_size: NA
cdr3_nt: TGTGCCAGCAGAAGAAGTGAGGGAGGGACGAACTATGGCTACACCTTC
cdr3_aa: CASRRSEGGTNYGYTF

d_call: NA
j_call: TRBJ1-3
v_call: TRBV11-2
clone_size: once
cdr3_nt: TGTGCCAGCAGCCCATACAGGGAGGCGGACACCATATATTTT
cdr3_aa: CASSPYREADTIYF

d_call: NA
j_call: TRBJ2-7
v_call: TRBV27
clone_size: NA
cdr3_nt: TGTGCCAGCAGTCTCCAGGCGGGGGCCCCGCTTCCTCAGCAGTACTTC
cdr3_aa: CASSLQAGAPLPQQYF

d_call: TRBD1
j_call: TRBJ2-7
v_call: TRBV27
clone_size: NA
cdr3_nt: TGTGCCAGCAGTTCCAACACCGGGACAGGGAACTACGAGCAGTACTTC
cdr3_aa: CASSSNTGTGNYEQYF

d_call: TRBD2
j_call: TRBJ2-7
v_call: TRBV20-1
clone_size: NA
cdr3_nt: TGCAGTGCTTCTTCCCGGGTTAGCGGGAGGGGGTCGTACGAGCAGTACTTC
cdr3_aa: CSASSRVSGRGSYEQYF

d_call: TRBD2
j_call: TRBJ2-1
v_call: TRBV6-6
clone_size: NA
cdr3_nt: TGTGCCAGCACCAGCGGGGGGGCCTACAATGAGCAGTTCTTC
cdr3_aa: CASTSGGAYNEQFF

d_call: NA
j_call: TRBJ1-5
v_call: TRBV20-1
clone_size: NA
cdr3_nt: TGCAGTGCTAGTTCGTCGGTGCCTGCTAGCAATCAGCCCCAGCATTTT
cdr3_aa: CSASSSVPASNQPQHF

d_call: NA
j_call: TRBJ2-5
v_call: TRBV11-1
clone_size: NA
cdr3_nt: TGTGCCAGCAGCCCACGATTTAGGGGGGCCCTCCGGGAGACCCAGTACTTC
cdr3_aa: CASSPRFRGALRETQYF

d_call: NA
j_call: TRBJ2-5
v_call: TRBV4-1
clone_size: NA
cdr3_nt: TGCGCCAGCAGCCAGGGTCTAGCCGGAGAGACCCAGTACTTC
cdr3_aa: CASSQGLAGETQYF

d_call: NA
j_call: TRBJ2-6
v_call: TRBV27
clone_size: NA
cdr3_nt: TGTGCCAGCAGTTTATTACCTGACTCTGGGGCCAACGTCCTGACTTTC
cdr3_aa: CASSLLPDSGANVLTF

d_call: NA
j_call: TRBJ2-3
v_call: TRBV2
clone_size: NA
cdr3_nt: TGTGCCAGCAGGATCCCGGAGGGAGATACGCAGTATTTT
cdr3_aa: CASRIPEGDTQYF

d_call: NA
j_call: TRBJ1-4
v_call: TRBV12-3/TRBV12-4
clone_size: NA
cdr3_nt: TGTGCCAGCCGGGACCCCACTAATGAAAAACTGTTTTTT
cdr3_aa: CASRDPTNEKLFF

d_call: NA
j_call: TRBJ1-3
v_call: TRBV10-3
clone_size: NA
cdr3_nt: TGTGCCATCAGTGGGAATGCCGACTCTGGAAACACCATATATTTT
cdr3_aa: CAISGNADSGNTIYF

d_call: TRBD1
j_call: TRBJ2-5
v_call: TRBV5-7
clone_size: NA
cdr3_nt: TGTGCCAGCAGCCTCCCTAGGGGGACAGGGGGGGAAGAGACCCAGTACTTC
cdr3_aa: CASSLPRGTGGEETQYF

d_call: TRBD2
j_call: TRBJ2-1
v_call: TRBV12-3/TRBV12-4
clone_size: NA
cdr3_nt: TGTGCCAGCAGCCCACGGGAGGTAACAAGCTCCTACAATGAGCAGTTCTTC
cdr3_aa: CASSPREVTSSYNEQFF

d_call: NA
j_call: TRBJ2-3
v_call: TRBV7-6
clone_size: NA
cdr3_nt: TGTGCCAGCAGCTTAGCGGGGGTCACAGATACGCAGTATTTT
cdr3_aa: CASSLAGVTDTQYF

d_call: NA
j_call: TRBJ2-5
v_call: TRBV11-3
clone_size: once
cdr3_nt: TGTGCCAGCAGCGCCGAAGGGGCCCTAGAGACCCAGTACTTC
cdr3_aa: CASSAEGALETQYF

d_call: NA
j_call: TRBJ2-1
v_call: TRBV3-1
clone_size: once
cdr3_nt: TGTGCCAGCAGCCAAGAAAAAGGGGTATCTGGGGGCCATGAGCAGTTCTTC
cdr3_aa: CASSQEKGVSGGHEQFF

d_call: NA
j_call: TRBJ1-2
v_call: TRBV20-1
clone_size: NA
cdr3_nt: TGCAGTGCTAGAGATCGGGGAGATGGCTACACCTTC
cdr3_aa: CSARDRGDGYTF

d_call: NA
j_call: TRBJ1-4
v_call: TRBV5-6
clone_size: NA
cdr3_nt: TGTGCCAGCAGCCCGGGGACGATTTCCGAAAAACTGTTTTTT
cdr3_aa: CASSPGTISEKLFF

d_call: NA
j_call: TRBJ2-3
v_call: TRBV4-1
clone_size: NA
cdr3_nt: TGCGCCAGCAGCCAAGATGACAGCGTCACAGATACGCAGTATTTT
cdr3_aa: CASSQDDSVTDTQYF

d_call: TRBD1
j_call: TRBJ2-7
v_call: TRBV29-1
clone_size: few
cdr3_nt: TGCAGCGCTGGGACAGGGGGGGACTACGAGCAGTACTTC
cdr3_aa: CSAGTGGDYEQYF

d_call: TRBD1
j_call: TRBJ1-2
v_call: TRBV10-3
clone_size: NA
cdr3_nt: TGTGCCATCAGGAACACAGGGGAGCTCTATGGCTACACCTTC
cdr3_aa: CAIRNTGELYGYTF

d_call: NA
j_call: TRBJ1-1
v_call: TRBV7-2
clone_size: NA
cdr3_nt: TGTGCCAGCAGCTTAGCCCGGGGCCTAGGCCTCTTGACTGGGGCTTTCTTT
cdr3_aa: CASSLARGLGLLTGAFF

d_call: TRBD2
j_call: TRBJ2-1
v_call: TRBV3-1
clone_size: NA
cdr3_nt: TGTGCCAGCAGCCAAGTCCAGCGGGAGCCACAGTTCTTC
cdr3_aa: CASSQVQREPQFF

d_call: NA
j_call: TRBJ1-2
v_call: TRBV3-1
clone_size: NA
cdr3_nt: TGTGCCAGCAGTCAACAGGCAGGTGGAGGCTACACCTTC
cdr3_aa: CASSQQAGGGYTF

d_call: NA
j_call: TRBJ1-5
v_call: TRBV5-5
clone_size: NA
cdr3_nt: TGTGCCAGCAGCCGGGTGGTTGCCAGCAATCAGCCCCAGCATTTT
cdr3_aa: CASSRVVASNQPQHF

d_call: NA
j_call: TRBJ1-1
v_call: TRBV6-5
clone_size: NA
cdr3_nt: TGTGCCAGCAGTTACTCTGGCAGCCGCACTGAAGCTTTCTTT
cdr3_aa: CASSYSGSRTEAFF

d_call: NA
j_call: TRBJ2-1
v_call: TRBV20-1
clone_size: NA
cdr3_nt: TGCAGTGCTAGCCCCGGGACCCCCCTTTTCTCCTACAATGAGCAGTTCTTC
cdr3_aa: CSASPGTPLFSYNEQFF

d_call: NA
j_call: TRBJ2-7
v_call: TRBV12-3/TRBV12-4
clone_size: once
cdr3_nt: TGTGCCAGCAGACAGGACAGCTACGAGCAGTACTTC
cdr3_aa: CASRQDSYEQYF

d_call: NA
j_call: TRBJ2-7
v_call: TRBV6-1
clone_size: NA
cdr3_nt: TGTGCCAGCAGTGACCTTCTAGTTGGCTATAGGGACGAGCAGTACTTC
cdr3_aa: CASSDLLVGYRDEQYF

d_call: TRBD1
j_call: TRBJ2-3
v_call: TRBV4-1
clone_size: NA
cdr3_nt: TGCGCCAGCAGCCTCCCGGACAGGGGGGTTGCAGATACGCAGTATTTT
cdr3_aa: CASSLPDRGVADTQYF

d_call: TRBD1
j_call: TRBJ2-7
v_call: TRBV5-1
clone_size: NA
cdr3_nt: TGCGCCAGCAGCTCGGGACAGATCTCCTACGAGCAGTACTTC
cdr3_aa: CASSSGQISYEQYF

d_call: NA
j_call: TRBJ1-2
v_call: TRBV19
clone_size: NA
cdr3_nt: TGTGCCAGTAGTCCGGGACGAGGGGATACCTATGGCTACACCTTC
cdr3_aa: CASSPGRGDTYGYTF

d_call: NA
j_call: TRBJ2-1
v_call: TRBV5-6
clone_size: NA
cdr3_nt: TGTGCCCGCAGCTTGGCGGAGTACAATGAGCAGTTCTTC
cdr3_aa: CARSLAEYNEQFF

d_call: TRBD2
j_call: TRBJ2-7
v_call: TRBV6-1
clone_size: NA
cdr3_nt: TGTGCCAGCAGTGAAGCCCGGGGGGTTGCCTACGAGCAGTACTTC
cdr3_aa: CASSEARGVAYEQYF

d_call: NA
j_call: TRBJ1-3
v_call: TRBV12-3/TRBV12-4
clone_size: once
cdr3_nt: TGTGCCAGCAGTTTAGACTACTCTGGAAACACCATATATTTT
cdr3_aa: CASSLDYSGNTIYF

d_call: TRBD2
j_call: TRBJ2-1
v_call: TRBV6-1
clone_size: NA
cdr3_nt: TGTGCCACGCGGGGGTCAAATTACAATGAGCAGTTCTTC
cdr3_aa: CATRGSNYNEQFF

d_call: NA
j_call: TRBJ1-1
v_call: TRBV4-1
clone_size: NA
cdr3_nt: TGCGCCAGCAGCCAACTGCAGGGGCTTGAAACTGAAGCTTTCTTT
cdr3_aa: CASSQLQGLETEAFF

d_call: NA
j_call: TRBJ2-7
v_call: TRBV2
clone_size: NA
cdr3_nt: TGTGCCAGCAGTGGGGGTGGAGGCATGAGCTCCTACGAGCAGTACTTC
cdr3_aa: CASSGGGGMSSYEQYF

d_call: TRBD2
j_call: TRBJ2-5
v_call: TRBV5-1
clone_size: NA
cdr3_nt: TGCGCCAGCAGCAAGACTAGCGGGCGAGAAGAGACCCAGTACTTC
cdr3_aa: CASSKTSGREETQYF

d_call: NA
j_call: TRBJ1-1
v_call: TRBV5-1
clone_size: NA
cdr3_nt: TGCGCCAGCAGCTTTCGAGGGGGAAGCACTGAAGCTTTCTTT
cdr3_aa: CASSFRGGSTEAFF

d_call: NA
j_call: TRBJ2-7
v_call: TRBV7-9
clone_size: NA
cdr3_nt: TGTGCCAGCAGCCTCCTGGACGGGCCGGGCGGATCCGAGCAGTACTTC
cdr3_aa: CASSLLDGPGGSEQYF

d_call: NA
j_call: TRBJ2-7
v_call: TRBV11-1
clone_size: few
cdr3_nt: TGTGCCAGCAGCCGACAGTACTACGAGCAGTACTTC
cdr3_aa: CASSRQYYEQYF

d_call: NA
j_call: TRBJ1-4
v_call: TRBV6-5
clone_size: NA
cdr3_nt: TGTGCCAGCAGTAACATGGGAGAGGTTGTAGACACAACTAATGAAAAACTGTTTTTT
cdr3_aa: CASSNMGEVVDTTNEKLFF

d_call: TRBD2
j_call: TRBJ2-7
v_call: TRBV2
clone_size: NA
cdr3_nt: TGTGCCAGCAGTGGGGACGGGGCGGGAGGCCTCACCCACGAGCAGTACTTC
cdr3_aa: CASSGDGAGGLTHEQYF

d_call: NA
j_call: TRBJ2-1
v_call: TRBV5-4
clone_size: once
cdr3_nt: TGTGCCAGCAGCTTGGTAAGCTGGGATGAGCAGTTCTTC
cdr3_aa: CASSLVSWDEQFF

d_call: NA
j_call: TRBJ1-1
v_call: TRBV4-2
clone_size: NA
cdr3_nt: TGTGCCAGCAGCCAAGACGGCAGTCTCACTGAAGCTTTCTTT
cdr3_aa: CASSQDGSLTEAFF

d_call: NA
j_call: TRBJ1-2
v_call: TRBV27
clone_size: NA
cdr3_nt: TGTGCCAGCAGTTTTTCTATTAACTATGGCTACACCTTC
cdr3_aa: CASSFSINYGYTF

d_call: TRBD2
j_call: TRBJ2-7
v_call: TRBV2
clone_size: NA
cdr3_nt: TGTGCCAGCATTCCAAGCGGGGGCTACTCCTACGAGCAGTACTTC
cdr3_aa: CASIPSGGYSYEQYF

d_call: NA
j_call: TRBJ2-1
v_call: TRBV2
clone_size: NA
cdr3_nt: TGTGCCAGCAGTGAGAGTCCCTACAATGAGCAGTTCTTC
cdr3_aa: CASSESPYNEQFF

d_call: TRBD2
j_call: TRBJ2-3
v_call: TRBV7-2
clone_size: NA
cdr3_nt: TGTGCCAGCAGCTCCCAGCGGGGGGGCGCAGATACGCAGTATTTT
cdr3_aa: CASSSQRGGADTQYF

d_call: NA
j_call: TRBJ2-6
v_call: TRBV6-1
clone_size: few
cdr3_nt: TGTGCCAGCAGCCAGGACAGCTTCTCTGGGGCCAACGTCCTGACTTTC
cdr3_aa: CASSQDSFSGANVLTF

d_call: TRBD2
j_call: TRBJ2-7
v_call: TRBV5-1
clone_size: NA
cdr3_nt: TGCGCCAGCAGCCCCCGGACTAGCGGTATGCCCTACGAGCAGTACTTC
cdr3_aa: CASSPRTSGMPYEQYF